The 27 T cell receptor beta chains below were found in one sample sequenced in a study of CD8+ T cells in alopecia areata. As to treatment: oral pan-JAK inhibitor, 5-10 mg twice daily. cDNA serving as the sequencing template came from extracted, reverse transcribed RNA. Sequencing was performed with immunoSEQ multiplex PCR; in TCRdb, only in-frame clones are kept and a portion is missing. The sample yields some 88,000 clones, roughly 45% seen once. This specimen was CD8+ T cells sorted from blood, taken at week 24, from a patient treated with tofacitinib. These receptor sequences come from a human donor with alopecia areata.

Ten or more counts support this clone. The chain is built from TRBV6-1 and TRBJ2-3; TRBD2 agrees at 9 bases. This CDR3 is built from 15 residues. Germline V gene lookup returns CDR1 MNHNS and CDR2 SASEGT. The ends lost 6 bases at V and 5 bases at J; junction bases unmatched: 9. CDR3 bases: TGTGCCAGCAGCCTCCGCGGGAGGGCCGAAGATACGCAGTATTTT. It yields the protein CASSLRGRAEDTQYF.

The V gene is TRBV7-2, the J gene TRBJ1-1; the D gene is possibly TRBD1 (5 bases). The CDR3 has 16 residues. The V gene lost 5 bases and the J gene lost 2 bases, with 18 bases spanning the gap. Germline-derived CDR1 and CDR2 are SGHTA and FQGNSA. Here the CDR3 reads CASSRDGQLYNTEAFF. The DNA for the CDR3 is TGTGCCAGCAGCCGGGACGGACAACTCTATAACACTGAAGCTTTCTTT. Drawing the rest from reference TRBV7-2 and TRBJ1-1, the complete variable domain is GAGVSQSPSNKVTEKGKDVELRCDPISGHTALYWYRQSLGQGLEFLIYFQGNSAPDKSGLPSDRFSAERTGGSVSTLTIQRTQQEDSAVYLCASSRDGQLYNTEAFFGQGTRLTVV.

The rearrangement uses TRBV15 and TRBJ2-3; D possibly corresponds to TRBD2 (5 bases). Trimming pared 6 bases from V and 4 bases from J, leaving 14 bases between. The CDR3 totals 14 residues. CDR1 and CDR2 from the germline V gene are LNHNV and YYDKDF (reference sequence). The CDR3 DNA follows: TGTGCCACCAGATCGACTGAGGGCCCAGATACGCAGTATTTT. Protein sequence: CATRSTEGPDTQYF.

The chain employs TRBV18 and TRBJ1-2, with 8 bases lining up with TRBD1. J lost 4 bases, V lost 2 bases, and 3 bases had no gene match. The CDR3 covers 14 residues. CDR1 KGHSH and CDR2 LQKENI come from the germline V gene. In DNA form, the CDR3 reads TGTGCCAGCTCACCAGGACAGGGTAGCTATGGCTACACCTTC. Translated, it gives CASSPGQGSYGYTF.

The J gene is TRBJ2-1, the V gene TRBV30, with unresolved D. The CDR3 has 11 amino acids. Germline CDR1 is GTSNPN and CDR2 is SVGIG (reference sequence). V lost 5 bases and J lost 2, with 4 bases in between. The CDR3 reads CAWLAYNEQFF. The DNA for the CDR3 is TGTGCCTGGTTAGCCTACAATGAGCAGTTCTTC.

Only a few counts were recorded for this clone. The J gene is TRBJ2-7, the V gene TRBV29-1; 11 bases are shared with TRBD2. V lost 7 bases to trimming and J lost 3 bases; unmatched junction nucleotides: 5. There are 13 residues in the CDR3. The V gene's germline CDR1 is SQVTM and CDR2 ANQGSEA. CDR3 DNA sequence: TGCAGCGCTAGGGGACTAGCGGACTACGAGCAGTACTTC. The encoded protein is CSARGLADYEQYF.

This rearrangement joins TRBV27 to TRBJ1-5; a possible D gene is TRBD1 (5 bases). The CDR3 has 17 residues. V lost 0 bases and J 2 bases, leaving 14 bases between the germline ends. CDR1 MNHEY and CDR2 SMNVEV come from the germline V gene (reference sequence). The CDR3 sequence is CASSLSAEGLGNQPQHF. In nucleotides, the CDR3 is TGTGCCAGCAGTTTATCGGCGGAGGGGTTAGGCAATCAGCCCCAGCATTTT.

The CDR3 sequence is CASSVWPAQPPDTQYF. The DNA for the CDR3 is TGTGCCAGCAGCGTATGGCCGGCACAACCCCCAGATACGCAGTATTTT. This chain uses TRBV9 with TRBJ2-3; D is uncertain. This CDR3 comprises 16 residues. With 1 base removed from V and 4 bases from J, the gap between germline ends came to 16 bases. CDR1 and CDR2 from the germline V gene are SGDLS and YYNGEE.

This clone was detected a few times. The chain employs TRBV27 and TRBJ1-1; possible D gene TRBD1, 6 bases. The germline gives CDR1 MNHEY, CDR2 SMNVEV (reference sequence). The CDR3 spans 14 residues. V dropped 5 bases and J dropped 7 bases, with 17 bases sitting between them. As DNA, the CDR3 is TGTGCCAGCAGTCCCGCGGCGGGGGGGCGTGAAGCTTTCTTT. It translates to CASSPAAGGREAFF.

This clone was recorded a few times. The same CDR3 is also encoded by other DNA sequences in this sample. This sequence joins TRBV6-1 and TRBJ1-3; D is uncertain. CDR3 length equals 14 residues. The V gene lost 3 bases and the J gene lost 0 bases, with 6 bases spanning the gap. Germline CDR1 reads MNHNS; CDR2 reads SASEGT. The CDR3 DNA reads as TGTGCCAGCAGTGATGGAGTCTCTGGAAACACCATATATTTT. This sequence encodes CASSDGVSGNTIYF.

The CDR3: CSVRRTYEAFF. The CDR3 DNA sequence: TGCAGCGTTCGCAGGACATATGAAGCTTTCTTT. The chain uses TRBV29-1 and TRBJ1-1, with a weak D call TRBD1 (5 bases). V was cut by 5 bases and J by 7 bases, with 11 bases left in between. The CDR3 runs to 11 residues. Germline assignment: CDR1 SQVTM and CDR2 ANQGSEA.

The chain joins TRBV9 to TRBJ2-7; D might be TRBD2 (5 bases). The CDR3 is made up of 14 amino acids. Trimming pared 0 bases from V and 1 base from J, leaving 8 bases between. The V gene's germline CDR1 is SGDLS and CDR2 YYNGEE. For the CDR3, the DNA is TGTGCCAGCAGCGTAGGTAGCGATTCCTACGAGCAGTACTTC. Translation: CASSVGSDSYEQYF. Full variable domain (outside the CDR3, taken from reference TRBV9 and TRBJ2-7): DSGVTQTPKHLITATGQRVTLRCSPRSGDLSVYWYQQSLDQGLQFLIQYYNGEERAKGNILERFSAQQFPDLHSELNLSSLELGDSALYFCASSVGSDSYEQYFGPGTRLTVT.

The chain links TRBV5-1 to TRBJ2-5; no reliable D call. The CDR3 covers 13 residues. The V end was cut by 4 bases, the J end by 4 bases, with 11 bases between. Germline CDR1 is SGHRS and CDR2 is YFSETQ. CDR3 sequence (DNA): TGCGCCAGCAGCCCTGTTTGGGGAGAGACCCAGTACTTC. It codes for CASSPVWGETQYF.

Only one count was recorded for this clone. This chain links TRBV6-5 with TRBJ2-7; possibly TRBD1 for D (6 bases). V lost 0 bases and J lost 3, with 15 bases in between. Germline assignment: CDR1 MNHEY and CDR2 SVGAGI. This CDR3 is built from 16 residues. CDR3 sequence reads: CASSYSQQGLHYEQYF. The CDR3 bases are TGTGCCAGCAGTTACTCCCAACAGGGTCTTCACTACGAGCAGTACTTC.

The V gene is TRBV6-4, the J gene TRBJ2-7; D call uncertain. The ends were cut back, 6 bases at V and 2 bases at J, with 17 bases in the middle. This CDR3 region has 15 residues. Germline V lookup: CDR1 MRHNA, CDR2 SNTAGT. CDR3 residues: CASSPQGGSAYEQYF. The CDR3 coding sequence is TGTGCCAGCAGCCCCCAAGGCGGCTCGGCCTACGAGCAGTACTTC.

The CDR3 bases are TGTGCCTGGAGTGTACGAGAGGGAGGGCTGACAGATACGCAGTATTTT. Amino acid sequence: CAWSVREGGLTDTQYF. The chain joins TRBV30 to TRBJ2-3, with TRBD2 matching 7 bases. Germline assignment: CDR1 GTSNPN and CDR2 SVGIG (reference sequence). With 0 bases clipped from V and 3 bases from J, the junction kept 9 bases outside the gene matches. The CDR3 contains 16 residues. The whole variable domain, filled in from reference TRBV30 and TRBJ2-3, reads SQTIHQWPATLVQPVGSPLSLECTVEGTSNPNLYWYRQAAGRGLQLLFYSVGIGQISSEVPQNLSASRPQDRQFILSSKKLLLSDSGFYLCAWSVREGGLTDTQYFGPGTRLTVL.

The gene calls are TRBV6-5 and TRBJ2-5; 8 nucleotides line up with TRBD2. Germline V CDR1 and CDR2: MNHEY, SVGAGI. The CDR3 runs 14 residues. V dropped 6 bases and J dropped 4; count of bases not matched to a gene: 7. The CDR3 nucleotides read TGTGCCAGCAGCCGGACTAGCTTTATAGAGACCCAGTACTTC. Translating gives CASSRTSFIETQYF.

J is TRBJ2-1 and V is TRBV7-9; D is possibly TRBD2 (5 bases). V shed 3 bases and J shed 4 bases, with 10 bases lying between them. The CDR3 sequence is 14 residues long. CDR1 and CDR2 (germline): SEHNR, FQNEAQ (reference sequence). The CDR3 region has the DNA TGTGCCAGCAGCTTCGCGGGCGTTTACAATGAGCAGTTCTTC. As protein: CASSFAGVYNEQFF.

This chain links TRBV6-5 with TRBJ1-1, with 8 bases identical to TRBD1. The CDR3 is 15 amino acids. J lost 2 bases, V lost 0 bases, and 2 bases had no gene match. CDR1 is MNHEY, CDR2 SVGAGI, per germline. CDR3 sequence reads: CASSYSAGGNTEAFF. CDR3 bases: TGTGCCAGCAGTTACTCTGCAGGGGGCAACACTGAAGCTTTCTTT.

There are a few counts of this clone. The J gene is TRBJ2-1, the V gene TRBV30; 10 bases match TRBD2. The germline CDR1 and CDR2 sequences are GTSNPN and SVGIG (reference sequence). This CDR3 region has 12 residues. Trimming at V came to 3 bases and at J to 8 bases, leaving 1 base not matched to a gene. This CDR3 is CAWSLAGDEQFF. In DNA, the CDR3 is TGTGCCTGGAGCCTAGCGGGAGATGAGCAGTTCTTC.

Only a few counts were recorded for this clone. The rearrangement joins TRBV12-5 to TRBJ1-1; no firm D call. Germline V lookup: CDR1 LGHNT, CDR2 FRNRAP. V lost 3 bases, J lost 0 bases, and 5 bases lay in between. The CDR3 consists of 13 residues. As DNA, the CDR3 is TGTGCTAGTGGTTTAAACATGAACACTGAAGCTTTCTTT. It encodes CASGLNMNTEAFF.

The rearrangement joins TRBV6-1 to TRBJ2-3; no reliable D call. Deletions cut 8 bases from V and 9 bases from J, with 9 bases between. Per the germline V gene, CDR1 is MNHNS and CDR2 is SASEGT. The CDR3 has 10 residues. The chain's CDR3 is CASVQETQYF. The CDR3 region has the DNA TGTGCCAGCGTCCAGGAGACGCAGTATTTT.

This clone occurred a few times. The chain links TRBV21-1 to TRBJ2-1; the table assigns TRBD2, which was not confirmed against the DNA. TRBV21-1 is labeled a pseudogene. The CDR3 is made up of 17 amino acids. The chain's CDR3 is CASSKEGRAGDNNEQFF. CDR3 bases: TGTGCCAGCAGCAAAGAAGGAAGGGCGGGAGACAACAATGAGCAGTTCTTC.

The chain couples TRBV7-9 to TRBJ1-2; tentatively, D is TRBD1 (6 bases). Germline V gene lookup returns CDR1 SEHNR and CDR2 FQNEAQ (reference sequence). This CDR3 is 12 amino acids long. Trimming stripped 7 bases from V and 6 bases from J, with 12 bases between. CDR3 residues: CASTGGYDGYTF. CDR3 DNA: TGTGCCAGCACCGGGGGCTACGATGGCTACACCTTC.

This clone was detected only a few times. This sequence joins TRBV4-2 and TRBJ2-2, with D uncertain. Germline CDR1 is LGHNA and CDR2 is YNFKEQ. V was cut by 3 bases and J by 1 base, with 0 bases left in between. This CDR3 has 12 residues. The CDR3 bases are TGTGCCAGCAGCCAGAACACCGGGGAGCTGTTTTTT. This gives the protein CASSQNTGELFF.

This chain links TRBV10-3 with TRBJ2-1; 7 bases are shared with TRBD2. CDR1 and CDR2 (germline): ENHRY, SYGVKD. Trimming took 0 bases from V and 8 from J; bases not matched to a gene: 4. The CDR3 is 14 residues long. The CDR3 coding sequence is TGTGCCATCAGTGAGTCCCCGGGGAGGGATGAGCAGTTCTTC. This encodes CAISESPGRDEQFF.

The sample holds many counts of this clone. V is TRBV27 and J is TRBJ2-2; D unresolved. Germline assignment: CDR1 MNHEY and CDR2 SMNVEV (reference sequence). Trimming shortened V by 7 bases and J by 5 bases, and 11 bases separated the two germline ends. The CDR3 has 13 amino acids. The CDR3, as DNA: TGTGCCAGCATAAGCAGCGTGACCGGGGAGCTGTTTTTT. It codes for CASISSVTGELFF.